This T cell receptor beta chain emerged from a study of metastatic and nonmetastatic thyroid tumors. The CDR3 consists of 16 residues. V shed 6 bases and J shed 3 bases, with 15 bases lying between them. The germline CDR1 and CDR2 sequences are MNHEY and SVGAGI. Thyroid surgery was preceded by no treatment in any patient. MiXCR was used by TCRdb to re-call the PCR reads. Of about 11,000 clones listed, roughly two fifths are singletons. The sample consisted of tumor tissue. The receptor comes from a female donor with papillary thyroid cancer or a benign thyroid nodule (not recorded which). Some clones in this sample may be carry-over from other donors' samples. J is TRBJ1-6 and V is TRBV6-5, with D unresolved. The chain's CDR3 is CASSNSGGNYNSPLHF. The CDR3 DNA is TGTGCCAGCAGCAACTCCGGTGGCAACTATAATTCACCCCTCCACTTT.